This TCR beta chain was found in a study of shared T cell receptors in the human thymus. CDR3 length: 15 amino acids. V gave up 6 bases and J gave up 8 bases; unmatched junction bases: 11. Germline CDR1 is SNHLY and CDR2 is FYNNEI. Only in-frame clones appear in the TCRdb table, and some are missing; sequencing was by immunoSEQ multiplex PCR. The table has some 700,000 clones, around 87% seen once; the top ten hold 0.0095% to 0.011%. The same data also contributed to another study, on human thymus T cells. That source reports: Thymus pieces cut out during corrective heart surgery were the tissue that was used.

Sequencing used thymocytes. This clonotype originated in a boy under two years old with a congenital heart defect. The chain employs TRBV2 and TRBJ2-1, with 9 bases matching TRBD1. The CDR3, as DNA: TGTGCCAGCAGGCCGGGGACAGGGCGGGCAGATGAGCAGTTCTTC. It codes for CASRPGTGRADEQFF.